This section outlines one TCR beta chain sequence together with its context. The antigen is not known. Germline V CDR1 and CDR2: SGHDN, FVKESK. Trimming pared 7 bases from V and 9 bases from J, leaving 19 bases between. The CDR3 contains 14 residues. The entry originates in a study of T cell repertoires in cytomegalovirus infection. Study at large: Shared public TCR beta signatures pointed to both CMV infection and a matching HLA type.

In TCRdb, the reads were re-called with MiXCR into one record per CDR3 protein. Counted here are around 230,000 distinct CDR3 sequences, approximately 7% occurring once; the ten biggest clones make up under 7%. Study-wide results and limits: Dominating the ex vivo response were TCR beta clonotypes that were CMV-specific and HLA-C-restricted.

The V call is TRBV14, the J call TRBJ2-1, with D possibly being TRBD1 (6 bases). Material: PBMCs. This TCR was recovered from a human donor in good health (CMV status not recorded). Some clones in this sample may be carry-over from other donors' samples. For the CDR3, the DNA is TGTGCCAGCAACCCCTATAGACTACAGGGTGAGCAGTTCTTC. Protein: CASNPYRLQGEQFF.